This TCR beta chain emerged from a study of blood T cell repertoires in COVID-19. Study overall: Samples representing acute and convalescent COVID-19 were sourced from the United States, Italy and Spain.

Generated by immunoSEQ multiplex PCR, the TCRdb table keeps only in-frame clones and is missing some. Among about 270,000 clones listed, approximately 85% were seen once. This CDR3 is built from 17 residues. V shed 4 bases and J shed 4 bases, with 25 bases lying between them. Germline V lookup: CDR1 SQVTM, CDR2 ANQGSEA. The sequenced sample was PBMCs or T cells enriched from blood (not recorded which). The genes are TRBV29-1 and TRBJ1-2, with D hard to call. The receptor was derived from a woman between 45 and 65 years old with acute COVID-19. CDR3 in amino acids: CSVATWKGKGDIYGYTF. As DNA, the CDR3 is TGCAGCGTTGCCACCTGGAAAGGGAAGGGAGATATCTATGGCTACACCTTC.